A selection of T cell receptor beta chains follows, all from one sample in a study of blood T cell repertoires in COVID-19. TCRdb's table, derived via immunoSEQ multiplex PCR, lists solely in-frame clones and lacks some. This sample has fewer than 250,000 clones; 89% occur once, and the top ten carry roughly 8.4%. The sequencing sample was made of PBMCs or T cells enriched from blood (not recorded which). The receptors were sampled from a woman aged 18-35 years who had recovered from COVID-19. Both conserved end residues are part of each CDR3. D genes are given only for firm matches. Size is stated for part of the rows, as once, few or many counts, or as a class when the clone is expanded.

v_call: TRBV30; clone_size: few; d_call: NA; j_call: TRBJ1-3; cdr3_nt: TGTGCCTGGAGTGTTAGCAGTGCCGGAAACACCATATATTTT; cdr3_aa: CAWSVSSAGNTIYF
v_call: TRBV10-3; clone_size: NA; d_call: NA; j_call: TRBJ1-1; cdr3_nt: TGTGCCATCACCGCTCGTAGAAGACTCGACTCCCTGGGCACTGAAGCTTTCTTT; cdr3_aa: CAITARRRLDSLGTEAFF
v_call: TRBV18; clone_size: NA; d_call: NA; j_call: TRBJ2-3; cdr3_nt: TGTGCCAGCTCACCACCGAGGGTGGATACGCAGTATTTT; cdr3_aa: CASSPPRVDTQYF
v_call: TRBV6-5; clone_size: NA; d_call: TRBD1; j_call: TRBJ2-1; cdr3_nt: TGTGCCAGCAGACAGGGGGCTCGGGATGAGCAGTTCTTC; cdr3_aa: CASRQGARDEQFF
v_call: TRBV9; clone_size: NA; d_call: NA; j_call: TRBJ1-1; cdr3_nt: TGTGCCAGCAGCGTAGGGGGCGCGAACACTGAAGCTTTCTTT; cdr3_aa: CASSVGGANTEAFF
v_call: TRBV2; clone_size: NA; d_call: NA; j_call: TRBJ1-5; cdr3_nt: TGTGCCAGCACGGGGGACTATAGCAATCAGCCCCAGCATTTT; cdr3_aa: CASTGDYSNQPQHF
v_call: TRBV30; clone_size: NA; d_call: TRBD2; j_call: TRBJ2-7; cdr3_nt: TGTGCCTGGAGCCCGTTGGGGGGGTCCGACGAGCAGTACTTC; cdr3_aa: CAWSPLGGSDEQYF
v_call: TRBV9; clone_size: NA; d_call: NA; j_call: TRBJ2-7; cdr3_nt: TGTGCCAGCAGCGTAGAACAGGGTTCCTACGAGCAGTACTTC; cdr3_aa: CASSVEQGSYEQYF
v_call: TRBV29-1; clone_size: NA; d_call: NA; j_call: TRBJ2-3; cdr3_nt: TGCAGCGTTGAGCACAGGGAAACAGATACGCAGTATTTT; cdr3_aa: CSVEHRETDTQYF
v_call: TRBV4-1; clone_size: NA; d_call: NA; j_call: TRBJ2-7; cdr3_nt: TGCGCCAGCAGCCAAGACCCTAGCGCCTACGAGCAGTACTTC; cdr3_aa: CASSQDPSAYEQYF
v_call: TRBV11-3; clone_size: NA; d_call: NA; j_call: TRBJ2-7; cdr3_nt: TGTGCCAGCAGTTACGGCTACGAGCAGTACTTC; cdr3_aa: CASSYGYEQYF
v_call: TRBV19; clone_size: NA; d_call: TRBD1; j_call: TRBJ1-4; cdr3_nt: TGTGCCAGTAGTATTACCCAACAGGGGGCGTATAGTGAAAAACTGTTTTTT; cdr3_aa: CASSITQQGAYSEKLFF
v_call: TRBV6-1; clone_size: NA; d_call: TRBD2; j_call: TRBJ2-7; cdr3_nt: TGTGCCAGCAGTGAACTAGGGGAGGGCTACGAGCAGTACTTC; cdr3_aa: CASSELGEGYEQYF
v_call: TRBV6-5; clone_size: NA; d_call: NA; j_call: TRBJ2-3; cdr3_nt: TGTGCCAGCAGTTACGCCGGGGGTGTACATACGCAGTATTTT; cdr3_aa: CASSYAGGVHTQYF
v_call: TRBV19; clone_size: NA; d_call: NA; j_call: TRBJ1-1; cdr3_nt: TGTGCCAGTAGTATTAACGGAGGGAACACTGAAGCTTTCTTT; cdr3_aa: CASSINGGNTEAFF
v_call: TRBV24-1; clone_size: NA; d_call: NA; j_call: TRBJ1-2; cdr3_nt: TGTGCCACCAGTGGTAGCAGTCACTATGGCTACACCTTC; cdr3_aa: CATSGSSHYGYTF
v_call: TRBV5-5; clone_size: NA; d_call: NA; j_call: TRBJ2-1; cdr3_nt: TGTGCCAGCAGCTTGGTTAGCTCCTACAATGAGCAGTTCTTC; cdr3_aa: CASSLVSSYNEQFF